The rows below give T cell receptor beta chains drawn from one sample of a study of spatial heterogeneity in lung cancer. TCRdb re-derived calls from the 5' RACE reads in MiXCR, one entry per CDR3 protein. The table lists 4,400 or so distinct CDR3 sequences, 8.4% of them singletons. Material: lung tumor tissue, obtained at surgery. All receptors come from a female donor with early-stage non-small cell lung cancer. Both conserved end residues are part of each CDR3. The D gene is left open where the match is weak. Size values are once, few and many counts, or a class for expanded clones, and some rows have none.

D gene	clone size	V gene	J gene	CDR3 protein	CDR3 DNA
-	few	TRBV7-2	TRBJ2-1	CASSSAQGYYNEQFF	TGTGCCAGCAGCTCCGCACAGGGCTACTACAATGAGCAGTTCTTC
-	medium-sized	TRBV7-2	TRBJ1-2	CASSLERTAYGYTF	TGTGCCAGCAGCTTAGAACGGACAGCCTATGGCTACACCTTC
-	medium-sized	TRBV20-1	TRBJ2-2	CSASLPGATGELFF	TGCAGTGCTAGCCTTCCGGGAGCCACCGGGGAGCTGTTTTTT
TRBD2	few	TRBV4-1	TRBJ2-1	CASSLPGLAGGHVEQFF	TGCGCCAGCAGCCTCCCCGGACTAGCGGGGGGGCATGTTGAGCAGTTCTTC
-	medium-sized	TRBV6-1	TRBJ2-1	CASSGGYLNEQFF	TGTGCCAGCAGTGGGGGCTATTTGAATGAGCAGTTCTTC
-	few	TRBV4-3	TRBJ2-5	CASSQDGTSQAQYF	TGCGCCAGCAGCCAAGATGGAACTAGCCAGGCCCAGTACTTC
TRBD1	-	TRBV10-3	TRBJ1-6	CAISGQGHSPLHF	TGTGCCATCAGTGGACAGGGGCATTCACCCCTCCACTTT
-	few	TRBV5-1	TRBJ1-6	CASSLEGGDSPLHF	TGCGCCAGCAGCTTGGAGGGGGGTGATTCACCCCTCCACTTT
-	medium-sized	TRBV18	TRBJ1-2	CASSPFTSNYGYTF	TGTGCCAGCTCACCATTTACCTCTAACTATGGCTACACCTTC
-	medium-sized	TRBV12-3/TRBV12-4	TRBJ2-3	CASSFSGGEADTQYF	TGTGCCAGCAGTTTTTCGGGGGGCGAAGCAGATACGCAGTATTTT
TRBD1	medium-sized	TRBV6-1	TRBJ2-7	CACKGTGGSYEQYF	TGTGCCTGCAAGGGGACAGGGGGGTCCTACGAGCAGTACTTC
TRBD2	many	TRBV20-1	TRBJ2-7	CSASGGAGEQYF	TGCAGTGCTAGCGGGGGGGCCGGCGAGCAGTACTTC
-	large	TRBV20-1	TRBJ1-1	CSARGGGRTEAFF	TGCAGTGCTAGAGGTGGGGGGCGGACTGAAGCTTTCTTT
TRBD2	-	TRBV6-2/TRBV6-3	TRBJ2-2	CASNSAGWTGELLF	TGTGCCAGCAACTCAGCGGGGTGGACCGGGGAGCTGCTTTTT
TRBD2	medium-sized	TRBV11-3	TRBJ2-5	CASSLGIAGAIQETQYF	TGTGCCAGCAGCTTAGGAATAGCGGGGGCGATACAAGAGACCCAGTACTTC
-	-	TRBV28	TRBJ1-1	CAALKQEYTEAFF	TGTGCCGCCCTAAAACAGGAATACACTGAAGCTTTCTTT
-	few	TRBV12-3/TRBV12-4	TRBJ1-6	CASSRQVSYNSPLHF	TGTGCCAGCAGTAGACAGGTTTCCTATAATTCACCCCTCCACTTT
-	medium-sized	TRBV29-1	TRBJ1-2	CSVEGLANYGYTF	TGCAGCGTTGAGGGGCTGGCCAACTATGGCTACACCTTC
TRBD1	medium-sized	TRBV28	TRBJ1-5	CASSVTGGSQPQHF	TGTGCCAGCAGTGTCACAGGGGGGAGTCAGCCCCAGCATTTT
-	few	TRBV2	TRBJ2-3	CASSGADGGDTQYF	TGTGCCAGCAGTGGAGCGGATGGGGGAGATACGCAGTATTTT
-	many	TRBV12-2	TRBJ2-5	CASRQTTIEGIQETQYF	TGTGCAAGTCGACAGACCACGATAGAGGGGATCCAAGAGACCCAGTACTTC
TRBD1	medium-sized	TRBV7-9	TRBJ2-7	CASSSTRQGGLGEQYF	TGTGCCAGCAGCTCGACCAGACAGGGCGGCCTGGGCGAGCAGTACTTC
-	few	TRBV6-5	TRBJ2-7	CASSYSAWDSYEQYF	TGTGCCAGCAGCTACAGCGCTTGGGACTCCTACGAGCAGTACTTC
-	few	TRBV6-5	TRBJ1-5	CASSSAGGISNQPQHF	TGTGCCAGCAGTTCGGCCGGAGGTATTAGCAATCAGCCCCAGCATTTT
TRBD1	medium-sized	TRBV2	TRBJ2-3	CASRGTGETHTQYF	TGTGCCAGCAGGGGGACAGGGGAAACGCATACGCAGTATTTT
-	many	TRBV29-1	TRBJ1-1	CSAKNTEAFF	TGCAGCGCAAAGAACACTGAAGCTTTCTTT
-	few	TRBV4-1	TRBJ1-2	CASSQTGTTNYGYTF	TGCGCCAGCAGCCAAACCGGGACAACTAACTATGGCTACACCTTC
-	-	TRBV29-1	TRBJ1-1	CSVAGQGKAFF	TGCAGCGTAGCCGGTCAGGGTAAAGCTTTCTTT
-	-	TRBV18	TRBJ1-1	CASSTAGTPPRGAFF	TGTGCCAGCTCAACAGCCGGGACGCCTCCCCGGGGAGCTTTCTTT
TRBD1	many	TRBV10-3	TRBJ1-2	CAISNTGQHYGYTF	TGTGCCATCAGTAACACGGGACAGCACTATGGCTACACCTTC
TRBD2	-	TRBV7-3	TRBJ2-1	CASSPPGLADNEQFF	TGTGCCAGCAGCCCCCCGGGACTAGCGGACAATGAGCAGTTCTTC
TRBD1	many	TRBV6-5	TRBJ1-2	CASSLDREDGYTF	TGTGCCAGCAGCCTCGACAGGGAGGACGGCTACACCTTC
TRBD1	-	TRBV20-1	TRBJ1-6	CSARGRDRHYNSPLHF	TGCAGTGCTAGAGGACGGGACAGGCACTATAATTCACCCCTCCACTTT
TRBD1	medium-sized	TRBV5-1	TRBJ2-2	CASSAGTALAAGELFF	TGCGCCAGCAGCGCCGGGACAGCCTTGGCGGCCGGGGAGCTGTTTTTT
-	many	TRBV5-4	TRBJ2-5	CASSAAGAQETQYF	TGTGCCAGCAGCGCGGCGGGGGCCCAAGAGACCCAGTACTTC
-	medium-sized	TRBV7-2	TRBJ1-1	CASSTDRNTEAFF	TGTGCCAGCAGCACCGACAGGAACACTGAAGCTTTCTTT
-	medium-sized	TRBV4-1	TRBJ2-3	CASSHGTGVGTDTQYF	TGCGCCAGCAGCCACGGGACGGGGGTAGGAACAGATACGCAGTATTTT
-	medium-sized	TRBV5-6	TRBJ2-2	CASSYRTHTGELFF	TGTGCCAGCAGCTATCGGACCCACACCGGGGAGCTGTTTTTT
-	large	TRBV12-3/TRBV12-4	TRBJ1-1	CASSFGDMNTEAFF	TGTGCCAGCAGTTTTGGGGACATGAACACTGAAGCTTTCTTT
TRBD2	few	TRBV7-2	TRBJ2-3	CASSLGLSGGAFGTDTQYF	TGTGCCAGCAGCTTAGGTCTGAGCGGGGGGGCGTTCGGCACAGATACGCAGTATTTT
-	medium-sized	TRBV6-5	TRBJ2-1	CASSSGPGNEQFF	TGTGCCAGCAGCTCCGGACCCGGCAATGAGCAGTTCTTC
-	many	TRBV18	TRBJ1-2	CASSPVDRSGYTF	TGTGCCAGCTCACCCGTAGACAGGTCTGGCTACACCTTC
TRBD1	few	TRBV5-4	TRBJ1-4	CASSESGTGYEKLFF	TGTGCCAGCAGCGAATCCGGGACAGGGTATGAAAAACTGTTTTTT
-	many	TRBV27	TRBJ2-7	CASSSQRGTNPYEQYF	TGTGCCAGCAGTTCCCAGAGAGGGACGAACCCCTACGAGCAGTACTTC
-	few	TRBV7-3	TRBJ1-6	CASSLRGTNNSPLHF	TGTGCCAGCAGCTTAAGAGGGACAAACAATTCACCCCTCCACTTT
-	-	TRBV6-5	TRBJ2-7	CASSYSSWGEVEQYF	TGTGCCAGCAGTTACTCGTCTTGGGGGGAAGTCGAGCAGTACTTC
-	few	TRBV6-2/TRBV6-3	TRBJ1-1	CASSLLMNTEAFF	TGTGCCAGCAGCCTCCTTATGAACACTGAAGCTTTCTTT
TRBD2	medium-sized	TRBV28	TRBJ2-5	CASRGGLGHETQYF	TGTGCCAGCAGGGGGGGACTAGGACACGAGACCCAGTACTTC
TRBD1	medium-sized	TRBV28	TRBJ1-2	CASSAAGGLYGYTF	TGTGCCAGCAGTGCTGCAGGGGGCTTGTATGGCTACACCTTC
-	medium-sized	TRBV5-1	TRBJ2-6	CASSQGPSSGANVLTF	TGCGCCAGCAGCCAGGGGCCTAGCTCTGGGGCCAACGTCCTGACTTTC
TRBD1	few	TRBV5-1	TRBJ1-4	CASYDRDGEKLFF	TGCGCCAGCTACGACAGGGATGGTGAAAAACTGTTTTTT
-	medium-sized	TRBV19	TRBJ1-5	CASAQGQDQPQHF	TGTGCCAGTGCACAGGGCCAGGATCAGCCCCAGCATTTT
-	few	TRBV4-1	TRBJ2-1	CASSERMGEDEQFF	TGCGCCAGCAGCGAACGGATGGGGGAGGATGAGCAGTTCTTC
-	medium-sized	TRBV28	TRBJ2-7	CASSFEVGQETYEQYF	TGTGCCAGCAGTTTCGAGGTGGGCCAGGAAACCTACGAGCAGTACTTC
-	few	TRBV6-2/TRBV6-3	TRBJ1-6	CASSSGTLHSPLHF	TGTGCCAGCAGTTCCGGGACACTTCATTCACCCCTCCACTTT